These 14 T cell receptor beta chains share one sample of origin, sequenced in a study of blood T cell repertoires in COVID-19. Generated by immunoSEQ multiplex PCR, the TCRdb table keeps only in-frame clones and is missing some. Of about 270,000 clones listed, roughly nine tenths are singletons. The sample consisted of PBMCs or T cells enriched from blood (not recorded which). The receptors here all came from a woman aged 45 to 65 who had recovered from COVID-19.

This clone was detected only once. The chain employs TRBV3-1 (or the pseudogene TRBV3-2) and TRBJ2-2; the match to TRBD2 covers 11 bases. The germline V gene encodes CDR1 LGHDT and CDR2 YNNKEL (reference sequence). This CDR3 is 22 amino acids long. V gave up 2 bases and J gave up 4 bases; unmatched junction bases: 21. In DNA, the CDR3 is TGTGCCAGCAGCCAAAGAGTTCCCGGGACTAGCGGCCAGGGAGATCGCACCGGGGAGCTGTTTTTT. Translation: CASSQRVPGTSGQGDRTGELFF.

This chain uses TRBV24-1 with TRBJ2-1, with 8 positions matching TRBD2. The CDR3 contains 14 residues. V lost 9 bases and J lost 3; bases outside the gene matches: 6. CDR1 is KGHDR, CDR2 SFDVKD, per germline. The CDR3, as DNA: TGTGCCACCCAAAGCGGGAGAGGCTACAATGAGCAGTTCTTC. This codes for CATQSGRGYNEQFF.

This chain uses TRBV6-5 with TRBJ1-1; the match to TRBD1 covers 10 bases. The CDR3 extends over 15 amino acids. The germline V gene encodes CDR1 MNHEY and CDR2 SVGAGI. Unmatched junction bases numbered 8, after V lost 6 bases and J lost 4 bases. The CDR3 DNA is TGTGCCAGCAGCGACAGGGGGCCTGCTGGCACTGAAGCTTTCTTT. Its protein product is CASSDRGPAGTEAFF.

The rearrangement uses TRBV28 and TRBJ1-2, with TRBD1 matching 11 bases. The CDR3 extends over 14 amino acids. J was trimmed by 6 bases and V by 5 bases; bases with no gene match: 5. Germline V gene sequence: CDR1 MDHEN, CDR2 SYDVKM. CDR3 coding DNA: TGTGCCAGCAGTAGCGGACAGGGGGCTAATGGCTACACCTTC. Protein product: CASSSGQGANGYTF.

The chain is built from TRBV30 and TRBJ1-3, with a possible D match to TRBD1 (5 bases). Germline V lookup: CDR1 GTSNPN, CDR2 SVGIG (reference sequence). CDR3 length: 14 residues. V was cut by 3 bases and J by 0 bases, with 9 bases left in between. CDR3 nucleotides: TGTGCCTGGAGACAGGACCGCTCTGGAAACACCATATATTTT. It yields the protein CAWRQDRSGNTIYF.

The V call is TRBV28, the J call TRBJ1-1, with 8 bases lining up with TRBD1. Germline V gene lookup returns CDR1 MDHEN and CDR2 SYDVKM. The CDR3 has 14 residues. V shed 6 bases and J 6 bases; nucleotides not matched to a gene: 9. Here the CDR3 reads CASRRGQGISEAFF. As DNA, the CDR3 is TGTGCCAGCAGACGAGGACAGGGAATCTCTGAAGCTTTCTTT.

The V and J genes are TRBV11-2 and TRBJ1-5; D uncertain. Trimming removed 5 bases from V and 0 bases from J, with 17 bases in between. The CDR3 is 17 amino acids. Germline lookup yields CDR1 SGHAT and CDR2 FQNNGV. In DNA form, the CDR3 reads TGTGCCAGCAGCGCCCGCATAGAGGGATATAGCAATCAGCCCCAGCATTTT. This sequence encodes CASSARIEGYSNQPQHF.

The rearrangement links TRBV7-2 to TRBJ2-5; D possibly corresponds to TRBD2 (5 bases). The CDR3 contains 14 residues. V was pared by 5 bases and J by 5 bases, with 15 bases between. The germline V gene has CDR1 SGHTA and CDR2 FQGNSA. CDR3 in amino acids: CASSPSGAFETQYF. CDR3 nucleotides: TGTGCCAGCAGCCCAAGCGGTGCGTTCGAGACCCAGTACTTC.

This chain connects TRBV7-9 to TRBJ1-1; D ambiguous. Looked up from germline, CDR1 is SEHNR and CDR2 is FQNEAQ (reference sequence). Deletions cut 3 bases from V and 1 base from J, with 15 bases between. CDR3 length: 16 amino acids. This CDR3 reads CASSFYYGESNTEAFF. The CDR3 DNA sequence: TGTGCCAGCAGCTTTTACTACGGAGAGTCGAACACTGAAGCTTTCTTT.

This clone was detected only once. This CDR3 is CASRGPQARNQPQHF. The CDR3 DNA reads TGTGCCAGCAGGGGCCCGCAGGCACGCAATCAGCCCCAGCATTTT. This chain joins TRBV2 and TRBJ1-5; no definite D call. From germline, CDR1 is SNHLY and CDR2 FYNNEI. V gave up 6 bases and J gave up 2 bases, with 14 bases separating them. CDR3 length: 15 amino acids.

The chain is built from TRBV6-5 and TRBJ1-2; D possibly corresponds to TRBD1 (6 bases). CDR3 length: 14 amino acids. Germline CDR1 reads MNHEY; CDR2 reads SVGAGI. Between the trimmed V and J ends, which lost 6 bases and 2 bases, there was a span of 13 bases. CDR3 sequence: CASSYGGQNYGYTF. The CDR3 bases are TGTGCCAGCAGCTACGGTGGACAGAACTATGGCTACACCTTC.

The CDR3 DNA reads TGTGCCAGCAGCTCCACAGGGTCTGGAAACACCATATATTTT. The encoded protein is CASSSTGSGNTIYF. V gene TRBV7-2 combines with J gene TRBJ1-3; a possible D gene is TRBD1 (6 bases). Trimming stripped 4 bases from V and 1 base from J, with 8 bases between. Per germline, CDR1 SGHTA and CDR2 FQGNSA. This CDR3 has 14 residues.

The genes are TRBV7-9 and TRBJ2-7; 10 bases fit TRBD2. The germline gives CDR1 SEHNR, CDR2 FQNEAQ (reference sequence). The CDR3 has 12 residues. V shed 8 bases, J shed 3 bases, and the junction held 1 base outside the gene matches. CDR3: CASGTSDYEQYF. CDR3 nucleotide sequence: TGTGCCAGCGGGACTAGCGACTACGAGCAGTACTTC.

On this clone itself: Other DNA sequences within the sample encode an identical CDR3. The V and J genes are TRBV11-2 and TRBJ2-3; maybe TRBD1 (5 bases). In germline, CDR1 is SGHAT, CDR2 FQNNGV. This CDR3 comprises 15 residues. V lost 5 bases, J lost 3 bases, and 15 bases lay in between. CDR3 coding DNA: TGTGCCAGCAGCCCTAATAGGGGTTTAACAGATACGCAGTATTTT. This translates into CASSPNRGLTDTQYF.